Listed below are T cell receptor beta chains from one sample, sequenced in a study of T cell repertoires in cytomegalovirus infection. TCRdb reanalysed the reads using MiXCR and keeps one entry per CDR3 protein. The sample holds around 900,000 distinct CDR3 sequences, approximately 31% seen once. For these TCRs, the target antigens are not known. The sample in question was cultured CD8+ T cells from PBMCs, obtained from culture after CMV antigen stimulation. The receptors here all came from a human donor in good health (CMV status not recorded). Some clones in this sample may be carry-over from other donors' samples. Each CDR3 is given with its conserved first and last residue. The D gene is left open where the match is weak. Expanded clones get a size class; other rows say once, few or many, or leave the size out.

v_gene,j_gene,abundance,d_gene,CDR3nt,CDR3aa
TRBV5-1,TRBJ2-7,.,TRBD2,TGCGCCAGCAGCTTGGGTCCCGGGACTAGCGACGAGCAGTACTTC,CASSLGPGTSDEQYF
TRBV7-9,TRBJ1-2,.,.,TGTGCCAGCAGCTTAGAGTTACAGGGAGATCACTATGGCTACACCTTC,CASSLELQGDHYGYTF
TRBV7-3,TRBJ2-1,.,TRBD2,TGTGCCAGCAGCTCCGGGGGGGCCTACTACAATGAGCAGTTCTTC,CASSSGGAYYNEQFF
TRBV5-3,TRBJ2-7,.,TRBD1,TGTGCCAACAGCTTGGAACAAACAGGGGCTTCCTACGAGCAGTACTTC,CANSLEQTGASYEQYF
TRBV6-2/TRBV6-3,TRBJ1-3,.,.,TGTGCCAGCAGCTCCAGGGTTTATCGAAACACCATATATTTT,CASSSRVYRNTIYF
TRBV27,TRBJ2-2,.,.,TGTGCCAGCAGTTTAACTTTCTTCGCCGGGGAGCTGTTTTTT,CASSLTFFAGELFF
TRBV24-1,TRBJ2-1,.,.,TGTGCCACCAGTCCCGGCAGGTCCACCTACAATGAGCAGTTCTTC,CATSPGRSTYNEQFF
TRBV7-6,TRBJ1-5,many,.,TGTGCCAGCAGCGCCACATTAGGGGGCAATCAGCCCCAGCATTTT,CASSATLGGNQPQHF
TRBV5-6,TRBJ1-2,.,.,TGTGCCAGCACCACCATCGACGGAGACTATGGCTACACCTTC,CASTTIDGDYGYTF
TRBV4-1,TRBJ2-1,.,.,TGCGCCAGCAGCCACTTTTGGGCTAGGGGCGATGAGCAGTTCTTC,CASSHFWARGDEQFF
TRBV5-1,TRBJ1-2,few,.,TGCGCCAGCGGCCCCGCGGGCAGTTATGGCTACACCTTC,CASGPAGSYGYTF
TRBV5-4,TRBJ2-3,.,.,TGTGCCAGCAGCGCGCGCACTCGAGGCGGGCTGGATACGCAGTATTTT,CASSARTRGGLDTQYF
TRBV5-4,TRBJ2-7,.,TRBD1,TGTGCCAGCAGTTTGCCGACAGGGAGCTCCTACGAGCAGTACTTC,CASSLPTGSSYEQYF
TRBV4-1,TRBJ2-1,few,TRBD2,TGCGCCAGCAGCCCCGGGACTAGTGAATATGAGCAGTTCTTC,CASSPGTSEYEQFF
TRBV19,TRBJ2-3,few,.,TGTGCCAGTAGTATTGGGGTGAAAACGCAGTATTTT,CASSIGVKTQYF
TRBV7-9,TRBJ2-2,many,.,TGTGCCAGCAGGGAGAACACCGGGGAGCTGTTTTTT,CASRENTGELFF
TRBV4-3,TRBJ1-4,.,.,TGCGCCAGCAGCCAAGATTGGCGGGTTGGACGTGAGGAAAAACTGTTTTTT,CASSQDWRVGREEKLFF
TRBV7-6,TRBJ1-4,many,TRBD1,TGTGCCAGCAGCCCACCGAGGGGGACAGGGGAAAGCGAAAAACTGTTTTTT,CASSPPRGTGESEKLFF
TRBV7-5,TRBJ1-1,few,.,.,CISVSETFHGGPPENTEAFF
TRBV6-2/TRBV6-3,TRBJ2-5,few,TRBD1,TGTGCCAGCAGTGGACAGGGTTTTTGGACCCAGTACTTC,CASSGQGFWTQYF
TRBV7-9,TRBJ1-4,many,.,TGTGCCAGCAGCCGAATTGGAGGAGGGGCAACTAATGAAAAACTGTTTTTT,CASSRIGGGATNEKLFF
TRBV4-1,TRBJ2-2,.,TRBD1,TGCGCCAGCAGCCACTGGAGGACAGGGAACACCGGGGAGCTGTTTTTT,CASSHWRTGNTGELFF
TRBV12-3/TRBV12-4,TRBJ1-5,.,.,TGTGCCAGCAGTTTGGGACAAGAGCAGCCCCAGCATTTT,CASSLGQEQPQHF
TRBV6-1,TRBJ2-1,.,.,TGTGCCAGCAGTCCCGCGTCGGTAAGCTCCTACAATGAGCAGTTCTTC,CASSPASVSSYNEQFF
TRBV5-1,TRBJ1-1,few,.,TGCGCCAGCAGCGGAGGGGGGGGCCTGGACGCTGAAGCTTTCTTT,CASSGGGGLDAEAFF
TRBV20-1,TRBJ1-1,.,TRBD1,TGCAGTGCTAGAGATCCTATGGACAGGATGAGAACTGAAGCTTTCTTT,CSARDPMDRMRTEAFF
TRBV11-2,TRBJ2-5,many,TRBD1,TGTGCCAGCAGCCGACAGGGGTTTGGAGAGACCCAGTACTTC,CASSRQGFGETQYF
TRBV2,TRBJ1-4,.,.,TGTGCCAGCAGTCGATGGGGGTCAACTAATGAAAAACTGTTTTTT,CASSRWGSTNEKLFF
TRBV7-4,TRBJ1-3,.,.,TGTGCCAGCAGCTTGCCAGGGGACTCTGGAAACACCATATATTTT,CASSLPGDSGNTIYF
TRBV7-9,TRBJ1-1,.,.,TGTGCCAGCAGCCCACAGACCCATGAAGCTTTCTTT,CASSPQTHEAFF
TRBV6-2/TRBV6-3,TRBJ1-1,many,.,TGTGCCAGCAGTTTCTCAGGGACAAACACTGAAGCTTTCTTT,CASSFSGTNTEAFF
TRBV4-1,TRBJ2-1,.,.,TGCGCCAGCAGCCATGCCGGGACACAACATGAGCAGTTCTTC,CASSHAGTQHEQFF
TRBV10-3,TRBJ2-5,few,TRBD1,TGTGCCATCAGTGGCCCCCGAATTGACAGGGGAGAAGAGACCCAGTACTTC,CAISGPRIDRGEETQYF
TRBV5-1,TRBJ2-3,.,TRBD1,TGCGCCAGCAGCTTAATCCAGGGGGCCGAGGATACGCAGTATTTT,CASSLIQGAEDTQYF
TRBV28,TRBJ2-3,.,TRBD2,TGTGCCAGCAGGTACGGGGGGGATAGCACAGATACGCAGTATTTT,CASRYGGDSTDTQYF
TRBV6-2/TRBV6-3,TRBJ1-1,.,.,TGTGCCAGCAGTTTACGGCGTGGGTTTGGGACTGAAGCTTTCTTT,CASSLRRGFGTEAFF
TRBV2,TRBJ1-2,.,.,TGTGCCAGCAGCGACAGGACCTTTTGGGGCTACACCTTC,CASSDRTFWGYTF